This T cell receptor beta chain appears in the sequencing data of a study of blood T cell repertoires in COVID-19. Overall study context: The United States, Italy and Spain provided the acute and convalescent COVID-19 samples.

Per the original data handling: By means of reference gene primer amplification, nucleated cell counts were estimated. Assay used: immunoSEQ multiplex PCR; TCRdb lists only in-frame clones, some missing. That table supplies the V and J calls and clone size; D and trimming were determined from the DNA. The sample carries roughly 38,000 clones, 70% to 90% recorded once. A single count supports this clone. Between the trimmed V and J ends, which lost 4 bases and 8 bases, there was a span of 16 bases. CDR1 and CDR2 (germline): SGHRS, YFSETQ. CDR3 length: 14 residues. The origin of this receptor is a human donor in a cohort sampled during active COVID-19. V usage is TRBV5-1 and J usage is TRBJ2-1; D might be TRBD2 (6 bases). The specimen sequenced was peripheral blood. The CDR3 sequence: CASSLGTGPHEQFF. DNA for the CDR3: TGCGCCAGCAGCCTCGGGACTGGCCCCCATGAGCAGTTCTTC. Complete variable domain (other parts from reference TRBV5-1 and TRBJ2-1): KAGVTQTPRYLIKTRGQQVTLSCSPISGHRSVSWYQQTPGQGLQFLFEYFSETQRNKGNFPGRFSGRQFSNSRSEMNVSTLELGDSALYLCASSLGTGPHEQFFGPGTRLTVL.